The rows below give T cell receptor beta chains drawn from one sample of a study of cytomegalovirus exposure and HLA in healthy donors. The protocol was immunoSEQ multiplex PCR, while the TCRdb copy is restricted to in-frame clones and leaves out a portion. The sample gives some 93,000 clones, approximately 80% of which show up once; about 4% is in the top ten. Material for sequencing was PBMCs. The source of these receptors is a man aged 50 to 59 in good health and CMV-seronegative. The CDR3 runs from the conserved cysteine through the conserved F or W. The D gene is left open where the match is weak. The size of a clone is reported for some rows only, either as once, few or many, or as a class for expanded clones.

clone_size: .
cdr3_length: 16
v_call: TRBV7-3
d_call: TRBD2
j_call: TRBJ2-5
cdr3_nt: TGTGCCAGCAGCCTCCAGGCTAGCGGGAGAGGGGAGACCCAGTACTTC
cdr3_aa: CASSLQASGRGETQYF

clone_size: .
cdr3_length: 12
v_call: TRBV5-1
d_call: .
j_call: TRBJ2-5
cdr3_nt: TGCGCCAGCAGCTCCCGGGACACGACCCAGTACTTC
cdr3_aa: CASSSRDTTQYF

clone_size: .
cdr3_length: 20
v_call: TRBV19
d_call: TRBD2
j_call: TRBJ2-3
cdr3_nt: TGTGCCAGTAAAGCCGACAGCAGAGGACTAGCGGGAGGGCCGGCAGATACGCAGTATTTT
cdr3_aa: CASKADSRGLAGGPADTQYF

clone_size: .
cdr3_length: 16
v_call: TRBV5-4
d_call: TRBD1
j_call: TRBJ2-1
cdr3_nt: TGTGCCAGCAGCCTCCACGGGACAGGGGGCTACAATGAGCAGTTCTTC
cdr3_aa: CASSLHGTGGYNEQFF

clone_size: .
cdr3_length: 14
v_call: TRBV10-2
d_call: TRBD2
j_call: TRBJ2-1
cdr3_nt: TGCGCCAGCAGTGAGAGCGGGAGAGAAAATGAGCAGTTCTTC
cdr3_aa: CASSESGRENEQFF

clone_size: .
cdr3_length: 15
v_call: TRBV28
d_call: TRBD2
j_call: TRBJ2-7
cdr3_nt: TGTGCCAGCAGTTTACGGCCGGGACTAGCGGCCGAGCAGTACTTC
cdr3_aa: CASSLRPGLAAEQYF

clone_size: once
cdr3_length: 15
v_call: TRBV10-1
d_call: .
j_call: TRBJ2-1
cdr3_nt: TGCGCCAGCAGTGAGTACGGGCAGGGGAAGAATGAGCAGTTCTTC
cdr3_aa: CASSEYGQGKNEQFF

clone_size: .
cdr3_length: 19
v_call: TRBV12-5
d_call: TRBD2
j_call: TRBJ2-2
cdr3_nt: TGTGCTAGTGGTTCCGGCGGACTAGCGGGAGCTGGAAACACCGGGGAGCTGTTTTTT
cdr3_aa: CASGSGGLAGAGNTGELFF

clone_size: few
cdr3_length: 15
v_call: TRBV6-6
d_call: TRBD1
j_call: TRBJ1-1
cdr3_nt: TGTGCCAGCAGTTACTTCCGGGACAGGGTAGCTGAAGCTTTCTTT
cdr3_aa: CASSYFRDRVAEAFF

clone_size: .
cdr3_length: 14
v_call: TRBV28
d_call: TRBD2
j_call: TRBJ2-1
cdr3_nt: TGTGCCAGCAGTTCGGGACTAGCGAGGAATGAGCAGTTCTTC
cdr3_aa: CASSSGLARNEQFF

clone_size: .
cdr3_length: 13
v_call: TRBV28
d_call: .
j_call: TRBJ1-2
cdr3_nt: TGTGCCACTTTAAGGGGCGGAAGCTATGGCTACACCTTC
cdr3_aa: CATLRGGSYGYTF

clone_size: .
cdr3_length: 14
v_call: TRBV4-3
d_call: .
j_call: TRBJ2-7
cdr3_nt: TGCGCCAGCAGCCGGGACACCTTTTCCTACGAGCAGTACTTC
cdr3_aa: CASSRDTFSYEQYF

clone_size: .
cdr3_length: 15
v_call: TRBV5-4
d_call: .
j_call: TRBJ2-5
cdr3_nt: TGTGCCAGCAGCTTGGAAGCGACGTCCCAAGAGACCCAGTACTTC
cdr3_aa: CASSLEATSQETQYF

clone_size: .
cdr3_length: 15
v_call: TRBV10-2
d_call: .
j_call: TRBJ2-7
cdr3_nt: TGCGCCAGCAGTGAGTCGAGAAGGGGTACAGACGAGCAGTACTTC
cdr3_aa: CASSESRRGTDEQYF

clone_size: .
cdr3_length: 11
v_call: TRBV28
d_call: TRBD1
j_call: TRBJ1-2
cdr3_nt: TGTGCCAGCTCAGGGGGCTGGGGCTACACCTTC
cdr3_aa: CASSGGWGYTF

clone_size: .
cdr3_length: 14
v_call: TRBV7-9
d_call: TRBD1
j_call: TRBJ2-7
cdr3_nt: TGTGCCAGCAGCCCCCGGGACAGGGCCTACGAGCAGTACTTC
cdr3_aa: CASSPRDRAYEQYF

clone_size: .
cdr3_length: 15
v_call: TRBV5-4
d_call: .
j_call: TRBJ2-7
cdr3_nt: TGTGCCAGCAGCTTGGCGGGGGGCGCATCCTACGAGCAGTACTTC
cdr3_aa: CASSLAGGASYEQYF

clone_size: .
cdr3_length: 14
v_call: TRBV9
d_call: .
j_call: TRBJ1-5
cdr3_nt: TGTGCCAGCAGCGTCGGGAACCGAGATCAGCCCCAGCATTTT
cdr3_aa: CASSVGNRDQPQHF

clone_size: once
cdr3_length: 15
v_call: TRBV9
d_call: .
j_call: TRBJ2-3
cdr3_nt: TGTGCCAGCAGCCTCGGACCCTCAGGGACAGATACGCAGTATTTT
cdr3_aa: CASSLGPSGTDTQYF

clone_size: .
cdr3_length: 14
v_call: TRBV9
d_call: TRBD1
j_call: TRBJ2-5
cdr3_nt: TGTGCCAGCAGCCGACAGGGTCTCCAAGAGACCCAGTACTTC
cdr3_aa: CASSRQGLQETQYF

clone_size: .
cdr3_length: 16
v_call: TRBV6-5
d_call: .
j_call: TRBJ1-2
cdr3_nt: TGTGCCAGCAGTTACGGCGGGTCACGGTTGAACTATGGCTACACCTTC
cdr3_aa: CASSYGGSRLNYGYTF

clone_size: .
cdr3_length: 15
v_call: TRBV5-5
d_call: .
j_call: TRBJ1-2
cdr3_nt: TGTGCCAGCAGCTTGGATACAAAAATTCACTATGGCTACACCTTC
cdr3_aa: CASSLDTKIHYGYTF

clone_size: .
cdr3_length: 17
v_call: TRBV5-4
d_call: TRBD1
j_call: TRBJ2-7
cdr3_nt: TGTGCCAGCAGCATTCCACCCGGGACAGGGGTCTCCTACGAGCAGTACTTC
cdr3_aa: CASSIPPGTGVSYEQYF

clone_size: once
cdr3_length: 15
v_call: TRBV7-3
d_call: TRBD2
j_call: TRBJ2-1
cdr3_nt: TGTGCCAGCAGCCTGCGGGAGGGCCACTACAATGAGCAGTTCTTC
cdr3_aa: CASSLREGHYNEQFF

clone_size: .
cdr3_length: 14
v_call: TRBV19
d_call: .
j_call: TRBJ2-5
cdr3_nt: TGTGCCAGTAGTAACGCCCCTAGCTCAGAGACCCAGTACTTC
cdr3_aa: CASSNAPSSETQYF

clone_size: .
cdr3_length: 18
v_call: TRBV27
d_call: TRBD2
j_call: TRBJ2-1
cdr3_nt: TGTGCCAGCAGTTTTACCCATGGGACTAGCGGGAGGCTCAATGAGCAGTTCTTC
cdr3_aa: CASSFTHGTSGRLNEQFF

clone_size: few
cdr3_length: 15
v_call: TRBV4-3
d_call: .
j_call: TRBJ2-2
cdr3_nt: TGCGCCAGCAGCCAAGATATTGAGGATACCGGGGAGCTGTTTTTT
cdr3_aa: CASSQDIEDTGELFF

clone_size: .
cdr3_length: 15
v_call: TRBV9
d_call: TRBD1
j_call: TRBJ2-2
cdr3_nt: TGTGCCAGCAGCTTCGGGACAGCGAACACCGGGGAGCTGTTTTTT
cdr3_aa: CASSFGTANTGELFF

clone_size: .
cdr3_length: 16
v_call: TRBV12-5
d_call: .
j_call: TRBJ1-2
cdr3_nt: TGTGCTAGTGGTTTGGTCGCCGGGGGGGGGAGGTATGGCTACACCTTC
cdr3_aa: CASGLVAGGGRYGYTF

clone_size: .
cdr3_length: 16
v_call: TRBV18
d_call: .
j_call: TRBJ1-4
cdr3_nt: TGTGCCAGCTCACCACCGTCGCAGCGGGGTAATGAAAAACTGTTTTTT
cdr3_aa: CASSPPSQRGNEKLFF

clone_size: .
cdr3_length: 14
v_call: TRBV18
d_call: .
j_call: TRBJ2-3
cdr3_nt: TGTGCCAGCTCACCACAGAGGGCCGCAGATACGCAGTATTTT
cdr3_aa: CASSPQRAADTQYF

clone_size: .
cdr3_length: 14
v_call: TRBV7-2
d_call: .
j_call: TRBJ2-7
cdr3_nt: TGTGCCAGCAGTTTTCCGGGACTCTCCTACGAGCAGTACTTC
cdr3_aa: CASSFPGLSYEQYF

clone_size: .
cdr3_length: 14
v_call: TRBV7-7
d_call: .
j_call: TRBJ2-3
cdr3_nt: TGTGCTAGCAGCTTAGCATCACGGGAGGATACGCAGTATTTT
cdr3_aa: CASSLASREDTQYF

clone_size: .
cdr3_length: 17
v_call: TRBV4-1
d_call: .
j_call: TRBJ1-3
cdr3_nt: TGCGCCAGCAGCCAAGATGGGGGACTGCCGTCGGGAAACACCATATATTTT
cdr3_aa: CASSQDGGLPSGNTIYF

clone_size: .
cdr3_length: 14
v_call: TRBV27
d_call: .
j_call: TRBJ1-5
cdr3_nt: TGTGCCAGCAGTGACAGCTATAGCAATCAGCCCCAGCATTTT
cdr3_aa: CASSDSYSNQPQHF

clone_size: .
cdr3_length: 15
v_call: TRBV2
d_call: TRBD1
j_call: TRBJ2-2
cdr3_nt: TGTGCCAGCACTGGGGACAGGGCGAACACCGGGGAGCTGTTTTTT
cdr3_aa: CASTGDRANTGELFF

clone_size: .
cdr3_length: 13
v_call: TRBV6-5
d_call: .
j_call: TRBJ1-2
cdr3_nt: TGTGCCAGCAGTCCCCAGGGGCACTATGGCTACACCTTC
cdr3_aa: CASSPQGHYGYTF

clone_size: .
cdr3_length: 13
v_call: TRBV10-3
d_call: TRBD2
j_call: TRBJ2-1
cdr3_nt: TGTGCCATCATGACTAGCGAAGACAATGAGCAGTTCTTC
cdr3_aa: CAIMTSEDNEQFF

clone_size: .
cdr3_length: 13
v_call: TRBV7-2
d_call: .
j_call: TRBJ2-5
cdr3_nt: TGTGCCAGCAGCTCCCAGCGGGCAGAGACCCAGTACTTC
cdr3_aa: CASSSQRAETQYF

clone_size: .
cdr3_length: 15
v_call: TRBV28
d_call: .
j_call: TRBJ2-3
cdr3_nt: TGTGCCAGCAGTTTTGAGACTAGTATGGCAGATACGCAGTATTTT
cdr3_aa: CASSFETSMADTQYF

clone_size: .
cdr3_length: 11
v_call: TRBV20-1
d_call: .
j_call: TRBJ2-7
cdr3_nt: TGCAGTGCCAGGGGACCAGGCGAGCAGTACTTC
cdr3_aa: CSARGPGEQYF